This TCR beta chain derives from a study of T cell changes during pregnancy in multiple sclerosis. Germline V gives CDR1 SGHNT, CDR2 YYREEE (reference sequence). This CDR3 has 15 amino acids. J lost 2 bases, V lost 2 bases, and 4 bases had no gene match. TCRdb keeps only in-frame clones here, not all; method: immunoSEQ multiplex PCR. Altogether under 65,000 clones are present, 91% being singletons, with the ten largest covering 1.2%. The input for sequencing was peripheral blood, taken after pregnancy. The J gene is TRBJ1-3, the V gene TRBV5-4, with 7 nucleotides matching TRBD1. The clonotype was recovered from a female donor in good health, enrolled as a control in a pregnancy study. The chain's CDR3 is CASSLDRAAGNTIYF. CDR3 nucleotide sequence: TGTGCCAGCAGCTTAGACAGGGCAGCTGGAAACACCATATATTTT.